These T cell receptor beta chains were read from a single sample in a study of cytomegalovirus exposure and HLA in healthy donors. Sequencing was performed with immunoSEQ multiplex PCR; in TCRdb, only in-frame clones are kept and a portion is missing. The table records about 120,000 clones, less than 85% of them present only once. The source material was PBMCs. Source of these receptors: a man in his thirties or forties in good health and CMV-seropositive. Each CDR3 is given with its conserved first and last residue. The D gene is left open where the match is weak. Clone size is stated in some rows and not others, as once, few, many or a class when expanded.

cdr3_aa: CASSLEAGDSYEQYF
cdr3_nt: TGTGCCAGCAGCTTAGAGGCGGGGGACTCCTACGAGCAGTACTTC
cdr3_length: 15
d_call: TRBD2
j_call: TRBJ2-7
clone_size: once
v_call: TRBV11-3

cdr3_aa: CASSLSLDRGTDTQYF
cdr3_nt: TGTGCCAGCAGTTTATCCTTGGACAGGGGCACAGATACGCAGTATTTT
cdr3_length: 16
d_call: TRBD1
j_call: TRBJ2-3
clone_size: once
v_call: TRBV28

cdr3_aa: CASSSGGNEQFF
cdr3_nt: TGTGCCAGCAGCTCGGGTGGCAATGAGCAGTTCTTC
cdr3_length: 12
d_call: .
j_call: TRBJ2-1
clone_size: few
v_call: TRBV7-2

cdr3_aa: CASTGTVGGTGELFF
cdr3_nt: TGCGCCAGCACCGGGACTGTGGGTGGCACCGGGGAGCTGTTTTTT
cdr3_length: 15
d_call: .
j_call: TRBJ2-2
clone_size: .
v_call: TRBV5-1

cdr3_aa: CASSEARASSYEQYF
cdr3_nt: TGTGCCAGCAGTGAAGCGCGAGCGAGCTCCTACGAGCAGTACTTC
cdr3_length: 15
d_call: .
j_call: TRBJ2-7
clone_size: few
v_call: TRBV2

cdr3_aa: CASNPDYNQPQHF
cdr3_nt: TGTGCCAGCAATCCGGACTACAATCAGCCCCAGCATTTT
cdr3_length: 13
d_call: .
j_call: TRBJ1-5
clone_size: .
v_call: TRBV2

cdr3_aa: CASSLEKGRNYGYTF
cdr3_nt: TGCGCCAGCAGCTTGGAGAAGGGGCGAAACTATGGCTACACCTTC
cdr3_length: 15
d_call: .
j_call: TRBJ1-2
clone_size: .
v_call: TRBV5-1

cdr3_aa: CASSHWGDRVSSNQPQHF
cdr3_nt: TGCGCCAGCAGTCACTGGGGGGACAGGGTTAGTAGCAATCAGCCCCAGCATTTT
cdr3_length: 18
d_call: TRBD1
j_call: TRBJ1-5
clone_size: .
v_call: TRBV23-1

cdr3_aa: CASSYSGTGVYEQYF
cdr3_nt: TGTGCCAGCAGTTACTCGGGGACAGGGGTCTACGAGCAGTACTTC
cdr3_length: 15
d_call: TRBD1
j_call: TRBJ2-7
clone_size: few
v_call: TRBV6-5

cdr3_aa: CASSLAGGTGSNYGYTF
cdr3_nt: TGCGCCAGCAGCTTGGCCGGGGGGACAGGTTCCAACTATGGCTACACCTTC
cdr3_length: 17
d_call: TRBD1
j_call: TRBJ1-2
clone_size: .
v_call: TRBV5-1

cdr3_aa: CASSLGREGGSYEQYF
cdr3_nt: TGTGCCAGCAGCTTAGGCCGGGAAGGTGGGTCCTACGAGCAGTACTTC
cdr3_length: 16
d_call: .
j_call: TRBJ2-7
clone_size: .
v_call: TRBV7-9

cdr3_aa: CASSVSGQGPEAFF
cdr3_nt: TGTGCCAGCAGCGTGTCGGGACAGGGTCCTGAAGCTTTCTTT
cdr3_length: 14
d_call: TRBD1
j_call: TRBJ1-1
clone_size: .
v_call: TRBV9

cdr3_aa: CASTPGGSRYTF
cdr3_nt: TGTGCCAGCACCCCCGGAGGGAGCCGCTACACCTTC
cdr3_length: 12
d_call: .
j_call: TRBJ1-2
clone_size: .
v_call: TRBV5-6

cdr3_aa: CASSFAGGTEAFF
cdr3_nt: TGTGCCAGCAGTTTCGCGGGGGGCACTGAAGCTTTCTTT
cdr3_length: 13
d_call: .
j_call: TRBJ1-1
clone_size: once
v_call: TRBV27

cdr3_aa: CASSRTGQVNEKLFF
cdr3_nt: TGTGCCAGCAGTCGAACGGGACAAGTTAATGAAAAACTGTTTTTT
cdr3_length: 15
d_call: .
j_call: TRBJ1-4
clone_size: .
v_call: TRBV28

cdr3_aa: CASRKTSGAYNEQFF
cdr3_nt: TGTGCCAGTAGGAAGACTAGCGGGGCCTACAATGAGCAGTTCTTC
cdr3_length: 15
d_call: TRBD2
j_call: TRBJ2-1
clone_size: few
v_call: TRBV19

cdr3_aa: CASSKGQVENEKLFF
cdr3_nt: TGTGCCAGCAGCAAGGGACAAGTAGAGAATGAAAAACTGTTTTTT
cdr3_length: 15
d_call: .
j_call: TRBJ1-4
clone_size: .
v_call: TRBV9

cdr3_aa: CASSLAEQGAFYEQYF
cdr3_nt: TGTGCCAGCAGCTTAGCCGAACAGGGGGCGTTTTACGAGCAGTACTTC
cdr3_length: 16
d_call: TRBD1
j_call: TRBJ2-7
clone_size: few
v_call: TRBV11-3

cdr3_aa: CASNSGQRYGYTF
cdr3_nt: TGCGCCAGCAACAGCGGACAGCGCTATGGCTACACCTTC
cdr3_length: 13
d_call: .
j_call: TRBJ1-2
clone_size: .
v_call: TRBV5-1

cdr3_aa: CASSYYSGGADTQYF
cdr3_nt: TGTGCCAGCAGTTACTACAGTGGAGGAGCAGATACGCAGTATTTT
cdr3_length: 15
d_call: .
j_call: TRBJ2-3
clone_size: .
v_call: TRBV6-5

cdr3_aa: CASSYSGTVNTEAFF
cdr3_nt: TGTGCCAGCAGTTACTCGGGGACAGTAAACACTGAAGCTTTCTTT
cdr3_length: 15
d_call: TRBD1
j_call: TRBJ1-1
clone_size: few
v_call: TRBV6-5

cdr3_aa: CASRPPAAGANTGELFF
cdr3_nt: TGCGCCAGCAGGCCGCCCGCGGCGGGGGCGAACACCGGGGAGCTGTTTTTT
cdr3_length: 17
d_call: TRBD2
j_call: TRBJ2-2
clone_size: .
v_call: TRBV5-1

cdr3_aa: CASSLGRGRGYTF
cdr3_nt: TGTGCCAGCAGTTTGGGCAGGGGACGGGGCTACACCTTC
cdr3_length: 13
d_call: .
j_call: TRBJ1-2
clone_size: .
v_call: TRBV27

cdr3_aa: CASSLGGSYEQYF
cdr3_nt: TGTGCCAGCAGCTTAGGAGGGTCCTACGAGCAGTACTTC
cdr3_length: 13
d_call: .
j_call: TRBJ2-7
clone_size: .
v_call: TRBV11-3

cdr3_aa: CASSSTLAGSYEQYF
cdr3_nt: TGTGCCAGCAGTTCCACTCTGGCGGGATCCTACGAGCAGTACTTC
cdr3_length: 15
d_call: .
j_call: TRBJ2-7
clone_size: .
v_call: TRBV27